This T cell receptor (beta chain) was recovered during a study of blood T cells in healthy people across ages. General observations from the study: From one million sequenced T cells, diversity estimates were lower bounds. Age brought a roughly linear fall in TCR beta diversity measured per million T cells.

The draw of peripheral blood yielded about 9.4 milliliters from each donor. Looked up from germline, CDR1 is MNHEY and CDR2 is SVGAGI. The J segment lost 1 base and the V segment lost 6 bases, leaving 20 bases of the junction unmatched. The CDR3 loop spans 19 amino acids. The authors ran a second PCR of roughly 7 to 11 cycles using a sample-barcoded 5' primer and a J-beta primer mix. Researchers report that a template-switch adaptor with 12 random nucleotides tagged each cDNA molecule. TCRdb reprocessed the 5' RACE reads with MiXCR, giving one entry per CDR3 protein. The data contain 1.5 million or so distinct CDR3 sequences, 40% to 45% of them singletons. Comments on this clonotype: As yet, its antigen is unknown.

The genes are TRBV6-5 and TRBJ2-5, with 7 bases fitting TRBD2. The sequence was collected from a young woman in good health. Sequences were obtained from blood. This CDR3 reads CASSLHRRGTSATQETQYF. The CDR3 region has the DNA TGTGCCAGCAGCTTACATCGCCGAGGTACTAGCGCAACCCAAGAGACCCAGTACTTC.